The 14 T cell receptor beta chains below were found in one sample sequenced in a study of graft-versus-host responses after intestinal transplantation listed by TCRdb under 2021. The label giving this sample's time point can be read as: cells obtained before transplantation from donor or recipient. Antigen specificity for these receptors is unknown. The method behind the library was the immunoSEQ multiplex PCR assay. TCRdb holds this immuneACCESS table with in-frame rearrangements only. Some clones are missing; in checked studies, unresolved V genes explain under half, and the rest has no known cause. The sample records approximately 100,000 clones, roughly 87% of which are singletons. Of the sample, over 0.7% is held by the ten largest clones. The material was unstimulated CD4+ T cells sorted from spleen or lymph node cells, obtained before intestinal transplant. These receptor sequences come from a human donor who received an intestinal transplant.

The chain carries TRBV9 and TRBJ2-5, with D possibly TRBD2 on 6 matching bases. The CDR3 sequence is 16 residues long. V was clipped by 0 bases and J by 3 bases, with 15 bases between them. Germline values: CDR1 SGDLS, CDR2 YYNGEE. The CDR3 loop is CASSVDWRGGEETQYF. DNA of the CDR3: TGTGCCAGCAGCGTAGATTGGCGGGGAGGAGAAGAGACCCAGTACTTC.

The V call is TRBV5-5, the J call TRBJ1-4; D remains ambiguous. Per the germline V gene, CDR1 is SGHKS and CDR2 is YYEKEE (reference sequence). This CDR3 is built from 15 residues. The ends were cut back, 0 bases at V and 3 bases at J, with 9 bases in the middle. The CDR3 region is CASSLGDRSNEKLFF. CDR3 nucleotides: TGTGCCAGCAGCTTGGGGGATAGGTCTAATGAAAAACTGTTTTTT.

This clone was picked up a small number of times. The genes are TRBV2 and TRBJ2-5, with 8 bases identical to TRBD2. Trimming cost V 3 bases and J 2 bases; bases outside gene matches: 8. The germline V gene has CDR1 SNHLY and CDR2 FYNNEI. The CDR3 runs to 16 residues. The CDR3 DNA follows: TGTGCCAGCAGTGAGGATTACCCTAGCGGGCAAGAGACCCAGTACTTC. Protein sequence: CASSEDYPSGQETQYF.

The rearrangement joins TRBV7-3 to TRBJ2-3; TRBD1 aligns across 7 bases. The CDR3 runs 13 residues. V shed 2 bases and J 5 bases; nucleotides not matched to a gene: 1. Per germline, CDR1 SGHTA and CDR2 FQGTGA. The CDR3 DNA reads TGTGCCAGCAGCTTATACAGGGGAGATACGCAGTATTTT. Protein: CASSLYRGDTQYF.

The chain carries TRBV12-5 and TRBJ2-1, with TRBD2 matching over 10 bases. The V and J ends lost 7 bases and 6 bases, in that order; junction bases with no gene match: 9. Germline V gene lookup returns CDR1 LGHNT and CDR2 FRNRAP. The CDR3 totals 15 residues. CDR3 coding DNA: TGTGCTAGTGCAGGAAGCGGGAGGGCCCTCAATGAGCAGTTCTTC. This sequence encodes CASAGSGRALNEQFF.

This clone has a single count. The rearrangement links TRBV11-3 to TRBJ2-1; the match to TRBD1 covers 8 bases. The CDR3 has 15 residues. Germline values: CDR1 SGHNT, CDR2 YENEEA. Unmatched junction bases numbered 7, after V lost 5 bases and J lost 4 bases. The CDR3 reads CASSQDRVRYNEQFF. CDR3 sequence (DNA): TGTGCCAGCAGCCAGGACAGGGTGAGGTACAATGAGCAGTTCTTC.

V usage is TRBV7-9 and J usage is TRBJ2-4; D might be TRBD1 (6 bases). The germline V and J ends were trimmed by 3 bases and 0 bases, with 9 bases remaining between them. Per germline, CDR1 SEHNR and CDR2 FQNEAQ (reference sequence). This CDR3 spans 15 amino acids. The CDR3 DNA follows: TGTGCCAGCAGCTTTGCAGGGGCAGCCAAAAACATTCAGTACTTC. Its protein is CASSFAGAAKNIQYF.

The chain has TRBV2 and TRBJ1-2, with D hard to call. V was pared by 6 bases and J by 0 bases, with 11 bases between. Per germline, CDR1 SNHLY and CDR2 FYNNEI. The CDR3 has 14 amino acids. The CDR3 nucleotides are TGTGCCAGCAGGATATCAGGAGCTAACTATGGCTACACCTTC. Protein product: CASRISGANYGYTF.

The chain has TRBV4-1 and TRBJ2-4; 7 bases fit TRBD1. This CDR3 region has 16 residues. The junction had 5 bases not matched to a gene; V was cut back by 3 bases and J by 0 bases. The germline V gene encodes CDR1 MGHRA and CDR2 YSYEKL. The CDR3 here is CASSQGQPLAKNIQYF. The CDR3 DNA sequence: TGCGCCAGCAGCCAGGGACAGCCTCTAGCCAAAAACATTCAGTACTTC.

The chain is built from TRBV6-4 and TRBJ2-4; D gene uncertain. The germline gives CDR1 MRHNA, CDR2 SNTAGT. The CDR3 runs 13 residues. Trimming stripped 8 bases from V and 1 base from J, with 9 bases between. CDR3 in DNA: TGTGCCAGCGAGACGGTGGCCAAAAACATTCAGTACTTC. Encoded protein: CASETVAKNIQYF.

The rearrangement uses TRBV19 and TRBJ2-1; 8 positions match TRBD2. Germline lookup yields CDR1 LNHDA and CDR2 SQIVND (reference sequence). The CDR3 length is 15 residues. J gave up 0 bases and V 6 bases, and 4 bases lay outside the gene matches. The CDR3 region has the DNA TGTGCCAGTAGCCCGGGGGGGAGCTCCTACAATGAGCAGTTCTTC. It yields the protein CASSPGGSSYNEQFF.

In the case of this clone: The junction departs from the called germline gene at one end, perhaps through a read error. This rearrangement joins TRBV4-1 to TRBJ1-1; TRBD1 agrees at 9 bases. The CDR3 totals 12 residues. Germline lookup yields CDR1 MGHRA and CDR2 YSYEKL. The CDR3 DNA follows: TGTGCCAGCAGACGACAGGGGGAAAGGGCTTTCTTT. This sequence encodes CASRRQGERAFF.

As DNA, the CDR3 is TGTGCCAGCCGGGGGAGGGCCGGATACGGCTACACCTTC. The encoded protein is CASRGRAGYGYTF. The V gene is TRBV7-2, the J gene TRBJ1-2; D is possibly TRBD1 (5 bases). CDR3 length: 13 amino acids. Germline CDR1 SGHTA, CDR2 FQGNSA. V was pared by 8 bases and J by 8 bases, with 18 bases between.

This chain links TRBV7-7 with TRBJ2-3; 14 bases align to TRBD2. With 5 bases clipped from V and 4 bases from J, the junction kept 2 bases outside the gene matches. From germline, CDR1 is SSHAT and CDR2 FNYEAQ (reference sequence). The CDR3 runs 15 residues. The CDR3 DNA reads as TGTGCCAGCAGCAAGGGACTAGCGGGAGCAGATACGCAGTATTTT. It encodes CASSKGLAGADTQYF.